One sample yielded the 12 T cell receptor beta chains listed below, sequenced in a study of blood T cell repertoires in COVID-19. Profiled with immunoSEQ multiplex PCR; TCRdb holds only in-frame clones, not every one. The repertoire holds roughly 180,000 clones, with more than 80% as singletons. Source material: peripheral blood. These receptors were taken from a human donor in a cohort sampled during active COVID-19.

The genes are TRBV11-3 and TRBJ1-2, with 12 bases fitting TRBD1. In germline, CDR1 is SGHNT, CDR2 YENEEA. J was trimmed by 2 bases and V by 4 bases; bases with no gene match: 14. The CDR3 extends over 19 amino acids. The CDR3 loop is CASSSAPRDRGLRNYGYTF. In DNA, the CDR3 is TGTGCCAGCAGCTCCGCCCCTCGGGACAGGGGGCTCCGGAACTATGGCTACACCTTC.

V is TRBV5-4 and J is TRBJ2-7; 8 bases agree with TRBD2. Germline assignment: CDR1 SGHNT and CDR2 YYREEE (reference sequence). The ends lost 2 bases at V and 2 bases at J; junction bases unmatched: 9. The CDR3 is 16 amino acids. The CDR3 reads CASSLAAGGFTYEQYF. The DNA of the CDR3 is TGTGCCAGCAGCTTAGCGGCGGGGGGATTCACCTACGAGCAGTACTTC.

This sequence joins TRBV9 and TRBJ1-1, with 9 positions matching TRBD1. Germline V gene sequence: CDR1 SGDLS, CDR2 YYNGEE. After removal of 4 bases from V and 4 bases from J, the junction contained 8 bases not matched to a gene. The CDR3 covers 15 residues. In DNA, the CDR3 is TGTGCCAGCAGCTTGGGACAGGGAGGTCCCACTGAAGCTTTCTTT. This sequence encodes CASSLGQGGPTEAFF.

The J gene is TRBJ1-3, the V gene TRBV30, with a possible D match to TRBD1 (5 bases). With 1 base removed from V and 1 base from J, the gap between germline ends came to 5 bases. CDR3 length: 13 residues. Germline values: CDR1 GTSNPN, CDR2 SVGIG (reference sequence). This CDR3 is CAWSEGSGNTIYF. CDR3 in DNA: TGTGCCTGGAGTGAGGGGTCTGGAAACACCATATATTTT.

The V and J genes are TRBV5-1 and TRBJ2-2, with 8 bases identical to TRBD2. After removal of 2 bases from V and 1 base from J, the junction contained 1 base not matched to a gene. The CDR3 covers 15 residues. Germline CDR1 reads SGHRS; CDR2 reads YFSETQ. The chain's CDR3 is CASSFAGGNTGELFF. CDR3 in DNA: TGCGCCAGCAGCTTTGCGGGGGGGAACACCGGGGAGCTGTTTTTT.

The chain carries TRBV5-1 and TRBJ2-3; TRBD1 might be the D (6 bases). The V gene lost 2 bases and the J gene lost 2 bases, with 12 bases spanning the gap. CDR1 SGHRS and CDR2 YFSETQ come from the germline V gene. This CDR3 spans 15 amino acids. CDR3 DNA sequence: TGCGCCAGCAGCTTTGGAGGACAGCTCACAGATACGCAGTATTTT. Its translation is CASSFGGQLTDTQYF.

CDR3 region: CASSLTRGGSPLHF. The CDR3 region has the DNA TGTGCCAGCAGCTTAACCAGGGGTGGTTCACCCCTCCACTTT. The V gene is TRBV7-8, the J gene TRBJ1-6; a weak D match, TRBD1 (6 bases). The length of the CDR3 is 14 residues. Germline V gives CDR1 SGHVS, CDR2 FQNEAQ. V shed 2 bases and J shed 9 bases, with 11 bases lying between them.

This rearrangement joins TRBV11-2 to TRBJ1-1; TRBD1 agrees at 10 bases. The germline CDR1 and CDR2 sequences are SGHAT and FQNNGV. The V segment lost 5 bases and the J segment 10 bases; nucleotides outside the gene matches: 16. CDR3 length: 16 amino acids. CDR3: CASSLNSPGTGVPAFF. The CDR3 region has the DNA TGTGCCAGCAGCCTTAATTCCCCCGGGACAGGGGTCCCAGCTTTCTTT.

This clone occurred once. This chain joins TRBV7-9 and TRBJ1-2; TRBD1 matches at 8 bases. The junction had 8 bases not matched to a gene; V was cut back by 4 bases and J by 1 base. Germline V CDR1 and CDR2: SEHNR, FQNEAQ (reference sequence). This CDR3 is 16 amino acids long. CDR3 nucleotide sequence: TGTGCCAGCAGCTACGGACAGGGTCGGGTTAACTATGGCTACACCTTC. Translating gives CASSYGQGRVNYGYTF. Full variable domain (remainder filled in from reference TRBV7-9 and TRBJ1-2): DTGVSQNPRHKITKRGQNVTFRCDPISEHNRLYWYRQTLGQGPEFLTYFQNEAQLEKSRLLSDRFSAERPKGSFSTLEIQRTEQGDSAMYLCASSYGQGRVNYGYTFGSGTRLTVV.

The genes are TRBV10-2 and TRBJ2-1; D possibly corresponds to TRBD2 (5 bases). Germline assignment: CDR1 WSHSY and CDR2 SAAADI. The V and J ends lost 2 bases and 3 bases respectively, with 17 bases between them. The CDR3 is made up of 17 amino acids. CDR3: CASSERRLLLNYNEQFF. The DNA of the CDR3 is TGCGCCAGCAGTGAGCGGCGACTACTCCTCAACTACAATGAGCAGTTCTTC.

The DNA of the CDR3 is TGTGCCAGCAGTTTAGGCAGGGGTGGGGAAAAACTGTTTTTT. As protein: CASSLGRGGEKLFF. This sequence joins TRBV27 and TRBJ1-4; D possibly corresponds to TRBD1 (6 bases). Looked up from germline, CDR1 is MNHEY and CDR2 is SMNVEV (reference sequence). CDR3 length: 14 residues. Trimming left V 2 bases short and J 8 bases short, with 12 bases between.

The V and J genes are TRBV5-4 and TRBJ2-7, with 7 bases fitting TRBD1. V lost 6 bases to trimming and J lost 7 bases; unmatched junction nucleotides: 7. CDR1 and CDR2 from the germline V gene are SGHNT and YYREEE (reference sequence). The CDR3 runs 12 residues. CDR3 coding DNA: TGTGCCAGCACCGACAGGGCTCAAGAGCAGTACTTC. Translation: CASTDRAQEQYF.